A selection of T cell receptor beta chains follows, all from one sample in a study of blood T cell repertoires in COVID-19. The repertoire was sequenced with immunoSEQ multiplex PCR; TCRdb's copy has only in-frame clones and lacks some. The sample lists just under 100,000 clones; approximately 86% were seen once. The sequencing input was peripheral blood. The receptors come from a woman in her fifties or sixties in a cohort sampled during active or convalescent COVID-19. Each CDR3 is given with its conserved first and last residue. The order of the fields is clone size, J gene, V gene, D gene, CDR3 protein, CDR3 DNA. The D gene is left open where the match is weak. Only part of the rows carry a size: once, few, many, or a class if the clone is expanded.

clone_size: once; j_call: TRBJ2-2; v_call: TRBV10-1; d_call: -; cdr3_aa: CASSVRGTGELFF; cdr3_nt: TGCGCCAGCAGTGTGCGGGGCACCGGGGAGCTGTTTTTT
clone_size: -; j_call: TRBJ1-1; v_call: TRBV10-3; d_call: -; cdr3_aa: CAISETGAEENTEAFF; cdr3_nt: TGTGCCATCAGTGAAACGGGAGCCGAGGAGAACACTGAAGCTTTCTTT
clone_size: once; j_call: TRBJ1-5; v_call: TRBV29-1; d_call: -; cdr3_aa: CSVSENSNQPQHF; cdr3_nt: TGCAGCGTTTCCGAGAATAGCAATCAGCCCCAGCATTTT
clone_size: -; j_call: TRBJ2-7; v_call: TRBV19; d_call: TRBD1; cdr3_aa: CASSNPGQGLYEQYF; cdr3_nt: TGTGCCAGTAGTAATCCGGGACAGGGACTCTACGAGCAGTACTTC
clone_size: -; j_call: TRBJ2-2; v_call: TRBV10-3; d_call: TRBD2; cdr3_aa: CAIPARLAGDNTGELFF; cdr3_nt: TGTGCCATCCCAGCCCGTCTAGCGGGTGATAACACCGGGGAGCTGTTTTTT
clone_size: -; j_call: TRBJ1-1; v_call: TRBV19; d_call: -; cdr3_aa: CASSLGGSAYNTEAFF; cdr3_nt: TGTGCCAGTAGTTTGGGGGGGTCTGCGTACAACACTGAAGCTTTCTTT
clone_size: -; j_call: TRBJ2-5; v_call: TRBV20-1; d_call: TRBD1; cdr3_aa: CSASRTGGEETQYF; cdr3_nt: TGCAGTGCTAGTAGAACAGGGGGAGAAGAGACCCAGTACTTC
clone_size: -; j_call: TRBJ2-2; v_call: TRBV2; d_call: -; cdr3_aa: CASLGRVDAGELFF; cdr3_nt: TGTGCCAGCCTAGGCAGGGTGGACGCCGGGGAGCTGTTTTTT
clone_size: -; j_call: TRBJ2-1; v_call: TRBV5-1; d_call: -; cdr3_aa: CASSLARGANEQFF; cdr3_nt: TGCGCCAGCAGCTTGGCCCGGGGGGCGAATGAGCAGTTCTTC
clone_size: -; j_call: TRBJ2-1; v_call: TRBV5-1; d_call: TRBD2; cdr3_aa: CASSLGLASYNEQFF; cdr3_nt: TGCGCCAGCAGCTTGGGACTAGCCAGCTACAATGAGCAGTTCTTC
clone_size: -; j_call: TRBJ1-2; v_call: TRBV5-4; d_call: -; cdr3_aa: CASSLARQNYGYTF; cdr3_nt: TGTGCCAGCAGCTTGGCGCGGCAAAACTATGGCTACACCTTC
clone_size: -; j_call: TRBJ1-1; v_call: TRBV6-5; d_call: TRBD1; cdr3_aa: CASSSYRGRYTEAFF; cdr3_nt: TGTGCCAGCAGTTCTTACAGGGGACGGTACACTGAAGCTTTCTTT
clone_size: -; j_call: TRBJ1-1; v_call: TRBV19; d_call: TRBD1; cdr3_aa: CASRTLQGSLTEAFF; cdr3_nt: TGTGCCAGTAGGACCTTACAGGGGTCTCTCACTGAAGCTTTCTTT
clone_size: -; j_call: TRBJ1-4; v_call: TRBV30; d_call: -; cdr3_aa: CAWSYGFATNEKLFF; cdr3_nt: TGTGCCTGGAGTTATGGCTTTGCAACTAATGAAAAACTGTTTTTT
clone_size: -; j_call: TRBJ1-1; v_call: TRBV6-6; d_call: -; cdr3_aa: CASSYYGGGRTEAFF; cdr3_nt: TGTGCCAGCAGTTACTACGGGGGGGGAAGGACTGAAGCTTTCTTT
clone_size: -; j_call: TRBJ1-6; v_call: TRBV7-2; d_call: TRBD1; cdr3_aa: CASSFGDRVRRPNSPLHF; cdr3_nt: TGTGCCAGCAGCTTCGGGGACAGGGTCCGACGACCGAATTCACCCCTCCACTTT
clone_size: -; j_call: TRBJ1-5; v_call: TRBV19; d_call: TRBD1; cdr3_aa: CASSKDRGRGQPQHF; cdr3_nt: TGTGCCAGTAGTAAGGACAGGGGGAGGGGTCAGCCCCAGCATTTT
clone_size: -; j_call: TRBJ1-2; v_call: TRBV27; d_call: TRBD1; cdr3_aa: CASSPGQGKRDNYGYTF; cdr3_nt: TGTGCCAGCAGTCCCGGACAGGGCAAGAGGGATAACTATGGCTACACCTTC
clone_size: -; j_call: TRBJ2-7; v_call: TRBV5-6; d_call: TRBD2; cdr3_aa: CASSSRKQILRGDEQYF; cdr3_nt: TGTGCCAGCAGCTCGAGGAAACAGATCCTCCGGGGGGACGAGCAGTACTTC
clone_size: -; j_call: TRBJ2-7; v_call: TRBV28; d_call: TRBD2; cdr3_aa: CASNLAGGNQYF; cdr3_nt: TGTGCCAGCAACCTAGCGGGAGGTAATCAGTACTTC
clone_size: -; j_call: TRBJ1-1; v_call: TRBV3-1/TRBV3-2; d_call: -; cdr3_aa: CASSQPGGEAFF; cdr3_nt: TGTGCCAGCAGCCAACCGGGAGGTGAAGCTTTCTTT
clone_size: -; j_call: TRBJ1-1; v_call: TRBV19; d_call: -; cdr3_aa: CASIQGPNTEAFF; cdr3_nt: TGTGCCAGTATACAGGGACCGAACACTGAAGCTTTCTTT
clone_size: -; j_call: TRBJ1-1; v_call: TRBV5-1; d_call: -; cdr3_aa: CASSSPTGNTEAFF; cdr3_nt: TGCGCCAGCAGCTCGCCGACAGGGAACACTGAAGCTTTCTTT
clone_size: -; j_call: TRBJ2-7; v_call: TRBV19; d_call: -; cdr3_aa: CASRNQRSSYEQYF; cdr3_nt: TGTGCCAGTAGGAACCAACGGAGCTCCTACGAGCAGTACTTC
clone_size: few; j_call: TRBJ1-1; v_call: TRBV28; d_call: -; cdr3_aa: CASSFPPGSRGNTEAFF; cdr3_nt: TGTGCCAGCAGTTTCCCCCCAGGGTCGCGGGGGAACACTGAAGCTTTCTTT
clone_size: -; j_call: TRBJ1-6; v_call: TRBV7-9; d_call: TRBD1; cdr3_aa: CASSWTGDSPLHF; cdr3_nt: TGTGCCAGCAGCTGGACAGGAGATTCACCCCTCCACTTT
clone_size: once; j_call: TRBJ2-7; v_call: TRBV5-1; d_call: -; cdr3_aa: CASSPDSYEQYF; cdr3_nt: TGCGCCAGCAGCCCGGACAGCTACGAGCAGTACTTC
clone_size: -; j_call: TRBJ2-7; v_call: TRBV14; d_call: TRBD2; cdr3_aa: CASSRRTSGYYEQYF; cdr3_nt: TGTGCCAGCAGCCGGCGGACTAGCGGTTATTACGAGCAGTACTTC